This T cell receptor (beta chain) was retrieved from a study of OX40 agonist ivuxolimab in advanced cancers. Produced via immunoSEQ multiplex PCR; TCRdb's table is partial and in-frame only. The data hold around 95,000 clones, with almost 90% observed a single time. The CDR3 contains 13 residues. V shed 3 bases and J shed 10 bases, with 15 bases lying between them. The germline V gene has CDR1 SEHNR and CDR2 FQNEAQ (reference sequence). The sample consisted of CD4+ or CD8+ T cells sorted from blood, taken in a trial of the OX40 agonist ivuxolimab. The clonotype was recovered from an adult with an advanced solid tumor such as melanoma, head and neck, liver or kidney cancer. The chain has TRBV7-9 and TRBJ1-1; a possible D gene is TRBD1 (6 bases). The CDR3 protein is CASSLGEPGAAFF. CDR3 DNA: TGTGCCAGCAGCTTGGGGGAGCCAGGGGCAGCTTTCTTT.